The entry below describes one TCR beta chain. Its antigen is undetermined. The sample originates from a study of T cell responses to AZD1222 COVID-19 vaccine. The repertoire was sequenced with immunoSEQ multiplex PCR; TCRdb's copy has only in-frame clones and lacks some. The table includes approximately 130,000 clones, roughly 91% detected once. Whole-study results and caveats: Epitopes outside B.1.351 and B.1.1.7 mutated regions reportedly drew nearly half of spike TCRs. Rises in breadth and depth of Spike-specific TCRs came after two AZD1222 doses. White British people made up most donors, females outnumbered males, and clonal diversity was possibly underestimated.

The specimen was peripheral blood, collected on day 0 of MenACWY control vaccination. The receptor was derived from an adult in good health.

This chain's CDR3 is CASSQATFGQGSDTQYF. The CDR3 nucleotides are TGCGCCAGCAGTCAAGCTACTTTTGGACAGGGCTCAGATACGCAGTATTTT. The J gene is TRBJ2-3, the V gene TRBV23-1; 8 bases agree with TRBD1. TRBV23-1 is noted as an ORF with a role that remains uncertain. The junction had 11 bases not matched to a gene; V was cut back by 2 bases and J by 4 bases. The CDR3 has 17 amino acids.